This entry concerns a single TCR beta chain. Its antigen is undetermined. The data originate from a study of OX40 agonist ivuxolimab in advanced cancers. Study-wide background: Administration of intravenous ivuxolimab to patients occurred every 2 weeks at 0.01 to 10 mg/kg. Study-level results: Mean expanded clone counts were higher in CD8+ than CD4+ T cells. The authors also found low normalized T-cell clonal expansion in some nonresponders.

This CDR3 region has 12 residues. V dropped 7 bases and J dropped 7; count of bases not matched to a gene: 4. CDR1 LNHDA and CDR2 SQIVND come from the germline V gene (reference sequence). Data came from immunoSEQ multiplex PCR; TCRdb stores just in-frame clones and leaves some out. This sample has about 21,000 clones; about 79% occur once, and the top ten carry under 35%. This TCR derives from an adult with an advanced solid tumor such as melanoma, head and neck, liver or kidney cancer. Here the sequenced sample was CD4+ or CD8+ T cells sorted from blood, taken in a trial of the OX40 agonist ivuxolimab. The J gene is TRBJ2-1, the V gene TRBV19, with 7 bases that match TRBD1. CDR3 in amino acids: CASTATGNEQFF. The CDR3 coding sequence is TGTGCCAGTACCGCGACAGGGAATGAGCAGTTCTTC. Drawing the rest from reference TRBV19 and TRBJ2-1, the complete variable domain is DGGITQSPKYLFRKEGQNVTLSCEQNLNHDAMYWYRQDPGQGLRLIYYSQIVNDFQKGDIAEGYSVSREKKESFPLTVTSAQKNPTAFYLCASTATGNEQFFGPGTRLTVL.